The entry below describes one T cell receptor (beta chain). This entry is derived from a study of blood T cell repertoires in COVID-19. The overall study: The recovered donors of Cohort 3 showed two negative PCRs, clearance, or symptom resolution. From T cells, B-cell-depleted T cells, or PBMCs came the material, which was cDNA or gDNA.

V was pared by 4 bases and J by 3 bases, with 7 bases between. The CDR3 spans 13 residues. Germline V gene sequence: CDR1 SGDLS, CDR2 YYNGEE. The table came from immunoSEQ multiplex PCR; TCRdb's copy has only in-frame clones and leaves some out. Of about 360,000 clones listed, approximately 89% are singletons. The chain carries TRBV9 and TRBJ2-2; D remains unclear. The sample comprised PBMCs or T cells enriched from blood (not recorded which). The receptor's source is a man aged 35 to 55 in a cohort exposed to, infected with or recovered from COVID-19 (not recorded which). As DNA, the CDR3 is TGTGCCAGCAGCCCAGATTACACCGGGGAGCTGTTTTTT. It yields the protein CASSPDYTGELFF.